Following are 13 T cell receptor beta chains from one sample sequenced in a study of shared clonotypes between healthy human individuals. TCRdb's copy holds only in-frame clones and misses some; the assay was immunoSEQ multiplex PCR. The table shows about 2.3 million clones, with approximately 90% occurring only once. Sequencing was performed on naive CD4+ T cells from PBMCs. Regarding subset: CD45RA+ positively selected. These receptors came from a young man in good health. Some clones in this sample may be carry-over from other donors' samples.

The CDR3 region is CASSLQETNTYEQYF. CDR3 DNA sequence: TGTGCCAGCAGCCTACAGGAGACAAACACCTACGAGCAGTACTTC. V gene TRBV6-1 combines with J gene TRBJ2-7, with D possibly matching TRBD1 (5 bases). Germline values: CDR1 MNHNS, CDR2 SASEGT. Trimming pared 6 bases from V and 2 bases from J, leaving 17 bases between. The CDR3 runs 15 residues.

The chain carries TRBV27 and TRBJ2-5; D is ambiguous. Germline V gives CDR1 MNHEY, CDR2 SMNVEV (reference sequence). Trimming pared 3 bases from V and 5 bases from J, leaving 16 bases between. The CDR3 loop spans 15 amino acids. The CDR3 sequence is CASSFPEVGCETQYF. In DNA, the CDR3 is TGTGCCAGCAGTTTTCCCGAGGTGGGGTGCGAGACCCAGTACTTC.

The V call is TRBV5-4, the J call TRBJ2-7; tentative D call: TRBD2 (7 bases). Germline V lookup: CDR1 SGHNT, CDR2 YYREEE (reference sequence). V lost 6 bases and J lost 0, with 16 bases in between. CDR3 length: 15 residues. The CDR3 loop reads CASTRGAGSSYEQYF. DNA for the CDR3: TGTGCCAGCACCAGGGGAGCGGGGAGCTCCTACGAGCAGTACTTC.

The chain recombines TRBV6-1 with TRBJ1-5, with 7 nucleotides matching TRBD1. The CDR3 extends over 15 amino acids. CDR1 and CDR2 from the germline V gene are MNHNS and SASEGT. J gave up 6 bases and V 6 bases, and 11 bases lay outside the gene matches. CDR3 coding DNA: TGTGCCAGCAGCACCGGGACAGTAAGGAGTCAGCCCCAGCATTTT. Translation: CASSTGTVRSQPQHF.

V usage is TRBV7-9 and J usage is TRBJ2-3, with 10 nucleotides matching TRBD2. J gave up 4 bases and V 5 bases, and 12 bases lay outside the gene matches. The CDR3 covers 17 residues. The germline gives CDR1 SEHNR, CDR2 FQNEAQ (reference sequence). For the CDR3, the DNA is TGTGCCAGCAGCAGAAAGAATCTAGCGGGAGTGGCAGATACGCAGTATTTT. As protein: CASSRKNLAGVADTQYF.

The chain has TRBV7-3 and TRBJ2-1, with TRBD2 identical over 13 bases. Germline V gene data show CDR1 as SGHTA and CDR2 as FQGTGA. V shed 4 bases and J 7 bases; nucleotides not matched to a gene: 7. This CDR3 region has 16 residues. CDR3 nucleotide sequence: TGTGCCAGCAGCTGGGGACTAGCGGGATCCTTGAATGAGCAGTTCTTC. It is translated as CASSWGLAGSLNEQFF. The full variable domain, completed using reference TRBV7-3 and TRBJ2-1, is GAGVSQTPSNKVTEKGKYVELRCDPISGHTALYWYRQSLGQGPEFLIYFQGTGAADDSGLPNDRFFAVRPEGSVSTLKIQRTERGDSAVYLCASSWGLAGSLNEQFFGPGTRLTVL.

V gene TRBV5-1 combines with J gene TRBJ2-6, with D unclear. Trimming removed 4 bases at V and 0 bases at J, with 14 bases between. CDR1 is SGHRS, CDR2 YFSETQ, per germline. This CDR3 has 17 residues. CDR3 protein: CASSPDRINSGANVLTF. CDR3 DNA: TGCGCCAGCAGCCCAGATAGAATCAACTCTGGGGCCAACGTCCTGACTTTC.

This chain connects TRBV5-1 to TRBJ1-1; D remains unclear. CDR1 is SGHRS and CDR2 is YFSETQ in the germline V gene. This CDR3 spans 15 amino acids. V dropped 5 bases and J dropped 4 bases, with 18 bases sitting between them. CDR3 sequence reads: CASRRTPTFGTEAFF. CDR3 DNA: TGCGCCAGCAGGCGAACCCCGACCTTTGGCACTGAAGCTTTCTTT.

The V and J genes are TRBV6-1 and TRBJ2-7; 7 positions agree with TRBD2. The CDR3 runs 14 residues. V shed 5 bases, J shed 2 bases, and the junction held 6 bases outside the gene matches. Germline V gives CDR1 MNHNS, CDR2 SASEGT. As DNA, the CDR3 is TGTGCCAGCAGTCCCCCGGGGGGACCCTACGAGCAGTACTTC. Its translation is CASSPPGGPYEQYF.

In DNA form, the CDR3 reads TGTGCCAGCAGCCCACGGCTAAGGCAGTTGAACACTGAAGCTTTCTTT. Its translation: CASSPRLRQLNTEAFF. The chain uses TRBV7-9 and TRBJ1-1; D is uncertain. CDR3 length: 16 residues. CDR1 and CDR2 (germline): SEHNR, FQNEAQ (reference sequence). V lost 5 bases and J 0 bases, leaving 16 bases between the germline ends. The whole variable domain, filled in from reference TRBV7-9 and TRBJ1-1, reads DTGVSQNPRHKITKRGQNVTFRCDPISEHNRLYWYRQTLGQGPEFLTYFQNEAQLEKSRLLSDRFSAERPKGSFSTLEIQRTEQGDSAMYLCASSPRLRQLNTEAFFGQGTRLTVV.

The chain combines TRBV7-9 with TRBJ1-2, with a weak D call TRBD1 (6 bases). Germline V gene data show CDR1 as SEHNR and CDR2 as FQNEAQ (reference sequence). This CDR3 comprises 13 residues. V lost 4 bases to trimming and J lost 4 bases, with 10 bases between them. The CDR3, as DNA: TGTGCCAGCAGCTGGACAGACGCCTATGGCTACACCTTC. This sequence encodes CASSWTDAYGYTF. Using reference TRBV7-9 and TRBJ1-2 for the parts outside the CDR3, the full variable domain is DTGVSQNPRHKITKRGQNVTFRCDPISEHNRLYWYRQTLGQGPEFLTYFQNEAQLEKSRLLSDRFSAERPKGSFSTLEIQRTEQGDSAMYLCASSWTDAYGYTFGSGTRLTVV.

The genes are TRBV7-9 and TRBJ1-2; D remains unclear. The CDR3 totals 16 residues. V lost 1 base and J lost 8, with 20 bases in between. Germline V CDR1 and CDR2: SEHNR, FQNEAQ (reference sequence). The CDR3 coding sequence is TGTGCCAGCAGCTTAGGGTCCGGGGATTGGCTACGGGGCTACACCTTC. This translates into CASSLGSGDWLRGYTF. The full variable domain, rest sourced from reference TRBV7-9 and TRBJ1-2, is DTGVSQNPRHKITKRGQNVTFRCDPISEHNRLYWYRQTLGQGPEFLTYFQNEAQLEKSRLLSDRFSAERPKGSFSTLEIQRTEQGDSAMYLCASSLGSGDWLRGYTFGSGTRLTVV.

The genes are TRBV11-2 and TRBJ2-1; 10 nucleotides line up with TRBD2. The length of the CDR3 is 17 residues. V shed 5 bases, J shed 7 bases, and the junction held 14 bases outside the gene matches. CDR1 is SGHAT, CDR2 FQNNGV, per germline. As DNA, the CDR3 is TGTGCCAGCAGCCCTAGATCCGGGACTAGCGCTGGGAATGAGCAGTTCTTC. Its translation: CASSPRSGTSAGNEQFF.